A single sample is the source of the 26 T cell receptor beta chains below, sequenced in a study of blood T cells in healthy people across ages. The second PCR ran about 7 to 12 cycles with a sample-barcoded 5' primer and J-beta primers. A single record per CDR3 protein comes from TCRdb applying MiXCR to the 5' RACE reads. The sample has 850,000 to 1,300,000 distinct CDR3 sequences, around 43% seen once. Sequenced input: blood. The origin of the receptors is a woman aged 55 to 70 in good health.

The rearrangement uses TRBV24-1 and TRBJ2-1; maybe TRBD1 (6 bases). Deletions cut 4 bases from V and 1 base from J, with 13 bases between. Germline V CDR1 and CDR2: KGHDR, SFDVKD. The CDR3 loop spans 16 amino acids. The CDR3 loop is CATSDRRGPSYNEQFF. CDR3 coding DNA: TGTGCCACCAGTGACCGCAGGGGCCCTTCCTACAATGAGCAGTTCTTC.

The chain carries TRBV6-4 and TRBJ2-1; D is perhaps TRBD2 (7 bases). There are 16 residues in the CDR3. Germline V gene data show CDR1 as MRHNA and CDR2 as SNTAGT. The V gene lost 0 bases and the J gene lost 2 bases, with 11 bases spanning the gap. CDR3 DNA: TGTGCCAGCAGTGACTCAGGGGGGGCAACCTACAATGAGCAGTTCTTC. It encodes CASSDSGGATYNEQFF.

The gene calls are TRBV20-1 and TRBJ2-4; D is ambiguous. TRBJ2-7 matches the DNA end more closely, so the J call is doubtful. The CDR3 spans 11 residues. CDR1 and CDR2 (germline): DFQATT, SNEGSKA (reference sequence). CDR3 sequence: CSARDVYEQYF. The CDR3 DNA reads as TGCAGTGCTAGAGACGTGTACGAGCAGTACTTC.

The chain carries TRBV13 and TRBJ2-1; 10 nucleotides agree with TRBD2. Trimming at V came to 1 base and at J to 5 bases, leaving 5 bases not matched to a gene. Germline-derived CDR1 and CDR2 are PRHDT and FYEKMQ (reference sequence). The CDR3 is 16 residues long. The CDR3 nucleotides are TGTGCCAGCAGCTTAGACCGGACTAGCGGACACAATGAGCAGTTCTTC. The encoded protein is CASSLDRTSGHNEQFF.

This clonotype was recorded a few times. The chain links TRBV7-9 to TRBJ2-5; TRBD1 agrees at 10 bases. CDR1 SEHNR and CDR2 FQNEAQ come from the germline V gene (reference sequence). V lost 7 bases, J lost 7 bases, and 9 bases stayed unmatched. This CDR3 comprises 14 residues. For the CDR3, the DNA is TGTGCCAGCATCCCGGACAGGGGGGAAGGGACCCAGTACTTC. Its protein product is CASIPDRGEGTQYF.

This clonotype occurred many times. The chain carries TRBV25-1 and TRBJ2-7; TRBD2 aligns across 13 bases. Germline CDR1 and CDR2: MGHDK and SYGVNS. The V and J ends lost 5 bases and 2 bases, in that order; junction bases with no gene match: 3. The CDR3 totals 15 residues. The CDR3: CASSTSGREAYEQYF. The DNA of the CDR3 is TGTGCCAGCAGTACTAGCGGGAGGGAAGCCTACGAGCAGTACTTC.

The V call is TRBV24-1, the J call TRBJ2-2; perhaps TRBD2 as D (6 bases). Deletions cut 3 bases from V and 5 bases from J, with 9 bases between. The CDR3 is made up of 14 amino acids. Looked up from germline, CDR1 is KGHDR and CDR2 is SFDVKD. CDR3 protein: CATSDAGWTGELFF. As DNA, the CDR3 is TGTGCCACCAGTGATGCGGGGTGGACCGGGGAGCTGTTTTTT.

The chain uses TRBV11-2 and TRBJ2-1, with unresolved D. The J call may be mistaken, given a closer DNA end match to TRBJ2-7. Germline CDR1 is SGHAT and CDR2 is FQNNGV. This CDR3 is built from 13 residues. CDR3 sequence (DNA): TGTGCCAGCAGCTTAGATCCGGTGGGTGAGCAGTACTTC. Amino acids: CASSLDPVGEQYF.

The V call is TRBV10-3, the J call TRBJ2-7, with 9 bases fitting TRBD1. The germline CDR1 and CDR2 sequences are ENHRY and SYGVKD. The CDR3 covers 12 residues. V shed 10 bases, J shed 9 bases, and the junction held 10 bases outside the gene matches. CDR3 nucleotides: TGTGCCAGGCCGGGACAGGGAGTTGGGCAGTACTTC. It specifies CARPGQGVGQYF.

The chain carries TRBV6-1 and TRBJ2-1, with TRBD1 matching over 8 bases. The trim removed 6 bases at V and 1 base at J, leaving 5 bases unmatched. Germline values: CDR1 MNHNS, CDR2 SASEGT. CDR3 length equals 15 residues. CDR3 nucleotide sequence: TGTGCCAGCAGCGGACAGGGTTATTCCTACAATGAGCAGTTCTTC. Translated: CASSGQGYSYNEQFF.

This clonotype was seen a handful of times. CDR3: CASSKGTGTESSGANVLTF. The CDR3 nucleotides read TGTGCCAGCAGCAAAGGGACCGGGACAGAGAGCTCTGGGGCCAACGTCCTGACTTTC. This rearrangement joins TRBV21-1 to TRBJ2-6; the table's D gene call, TRBD1, was not cross checked with the DNA. TRBV21-1 is an annotated pseudogene. This CDR3 is 19 amino acids long.

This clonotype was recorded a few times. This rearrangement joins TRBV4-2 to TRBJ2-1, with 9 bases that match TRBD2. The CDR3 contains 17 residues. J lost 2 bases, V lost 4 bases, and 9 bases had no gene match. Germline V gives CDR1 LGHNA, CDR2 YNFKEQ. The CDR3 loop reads CASSRRVAGDPYNEQFF. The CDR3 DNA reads TGTGCCAGCAGCCGCCGGGTAGCGGGAGATCCCTACAATGAGCAGTTCTTC.

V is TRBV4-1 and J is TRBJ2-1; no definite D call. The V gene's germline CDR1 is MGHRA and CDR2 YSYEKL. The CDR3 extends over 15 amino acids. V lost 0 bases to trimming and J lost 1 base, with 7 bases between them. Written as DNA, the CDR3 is TGCGCCAGCAGCCAAGATTATAGGTCCTACAATGAGCAGTTCTTC. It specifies CASSQDYRSYNEQFF.

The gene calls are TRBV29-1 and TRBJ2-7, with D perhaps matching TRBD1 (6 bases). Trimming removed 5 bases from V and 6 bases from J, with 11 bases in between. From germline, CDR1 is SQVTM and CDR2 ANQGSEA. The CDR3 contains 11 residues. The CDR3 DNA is TGCAGCGTTTCCCGAGGGGGCGAGCAGTACTTC. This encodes CSVSRGGEQYF.

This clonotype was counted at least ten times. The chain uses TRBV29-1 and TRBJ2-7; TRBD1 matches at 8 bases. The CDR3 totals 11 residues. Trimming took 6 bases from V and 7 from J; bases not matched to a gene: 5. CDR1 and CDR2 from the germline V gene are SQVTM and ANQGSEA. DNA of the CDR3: TGCAGCGTCGAGACAGGGGTTGAGCAGTACTTC. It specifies CSVETGVEQYF.

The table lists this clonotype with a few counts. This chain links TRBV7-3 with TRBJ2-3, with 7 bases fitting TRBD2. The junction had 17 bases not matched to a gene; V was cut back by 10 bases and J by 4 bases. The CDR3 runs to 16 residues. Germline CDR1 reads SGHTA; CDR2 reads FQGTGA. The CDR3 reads CATSLGGGLFSDTQYF. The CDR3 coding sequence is TGTGCCACCTCCCTCGGGGGAGGGCTCTTTTCAGATACGCAGTATTTT.

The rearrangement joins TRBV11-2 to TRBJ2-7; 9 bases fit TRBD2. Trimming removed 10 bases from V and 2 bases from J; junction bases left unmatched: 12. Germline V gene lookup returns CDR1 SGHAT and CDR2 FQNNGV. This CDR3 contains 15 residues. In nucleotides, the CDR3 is TGTGCCACCACACAACGGACTAGCGAAACCTACGAGCAGTACTTC. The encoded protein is CATTQRTSETYEQYF.

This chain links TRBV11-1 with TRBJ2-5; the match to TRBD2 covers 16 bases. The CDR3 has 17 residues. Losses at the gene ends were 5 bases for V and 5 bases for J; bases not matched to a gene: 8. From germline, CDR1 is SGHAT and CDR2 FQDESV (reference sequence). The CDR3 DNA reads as TGTGCCAGCAGCCGAGACGGGACTAGCGGGAGGGAGGAGACCCAGTACTTC. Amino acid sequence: CASSRDGTSGREETQYF. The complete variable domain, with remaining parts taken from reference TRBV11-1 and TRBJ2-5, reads EAEVAQSPRYKITEKSQAVAFWCDPISGHATLYWYRQILGQGPELLVQFQDESVVDDSQLPKDRFSAERLKGVDSTLKIQPAELGDSAMYLCASSRDGTSGREETQYFGPGTRLLVL.

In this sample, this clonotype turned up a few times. CDR3 coding DNA: TGTGCCAGCAGTTTATTGAAGTTCGGTGAAAAACTGTTTTTT. It translates to CASSLLKFGEKLFF. This rearrangement joins TRBV27 to TRBJ1-4; D unclear. Per germline, CDR1 MNHEY and CDR2 SMNVEV (reference sequence). Trimming removed 1 base at V and 7 bases at J, with 10 bases between. This CDR3 comprises 14 residues.

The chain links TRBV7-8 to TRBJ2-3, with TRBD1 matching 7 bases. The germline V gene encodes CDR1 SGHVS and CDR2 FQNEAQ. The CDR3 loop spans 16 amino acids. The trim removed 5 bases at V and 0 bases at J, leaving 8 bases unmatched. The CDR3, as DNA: TGTGCCAGCAGCCCGAGGGACAGAACTAGCACAGATACGCAGTATTTT. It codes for CASSPRDRTSTDTQYF. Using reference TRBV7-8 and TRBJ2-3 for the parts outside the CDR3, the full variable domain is GAGVSQSPRYKVAKRGQDVALRCDPISGHVSLFWYQQALGQGPEFLTYFQNEAQLDKSGLPSDRFFAERPEGSVSTLKIQRTQQEDSAVYLCASSPRDRTSTDTQYFGPGTRLTVL.

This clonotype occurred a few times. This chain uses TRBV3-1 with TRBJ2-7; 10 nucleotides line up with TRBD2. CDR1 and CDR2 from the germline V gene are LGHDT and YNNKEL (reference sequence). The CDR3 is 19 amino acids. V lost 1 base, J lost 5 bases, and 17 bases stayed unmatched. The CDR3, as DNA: TGTGCCAGCAGCCAAGTCCTAATCCGGACTAGCGGTTCTGGGAACGAGCAGTACTTC. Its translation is CASSQVLIRTSGSGNEQYF.

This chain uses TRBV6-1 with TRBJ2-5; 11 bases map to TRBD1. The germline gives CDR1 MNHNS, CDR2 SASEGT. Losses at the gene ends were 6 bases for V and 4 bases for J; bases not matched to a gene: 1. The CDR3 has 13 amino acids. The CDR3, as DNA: TGTGCCAGCAGCGGACAGGGGGCAGAGACCCAGTACTTC. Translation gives CASSGQGAETQYF.

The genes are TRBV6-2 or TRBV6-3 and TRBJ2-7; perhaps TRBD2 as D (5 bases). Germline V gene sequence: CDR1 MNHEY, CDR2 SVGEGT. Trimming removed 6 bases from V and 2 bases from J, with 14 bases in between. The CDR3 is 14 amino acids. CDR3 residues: CASSNRRGTYEQYF. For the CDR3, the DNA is TGTGCCAGCAGCAACCGTCGGGGTACCTACGAGCAGTACTTC.

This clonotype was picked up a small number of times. The CDR3 region has the DNA TGTGCCAGCAGCGGGCCGGGACAGGGAACTAATGAAAAACTGTTTTTT. Translated, it gives CASSGPGQGTNEKLFF. V is TRBV7-9 and J is TRBJ1-4; 9 bases are shared with TRBD1. The CDR3 has 16 amino acids. Germline V gene data show CDR1 as SEHNR and CDR2 as FQNEAQ (reference sequence). With 5 bases clipped from V and 1 base from J, the junction kept 5 bases outside the gene matches. The variable domain in full, completed from reference TRBV7-9 and TRBJ1-4, reads DTGVSQNPRHKITKRGQNVTFRCDPISEHNRLYWYRQTLGQGPEFLTYFQNEAQLEKSRLLSDRFSAERPKGSFSTLEIQRTEQGDSAMYLCASSGPGQGTNEKLFFGSGTQLSVL.

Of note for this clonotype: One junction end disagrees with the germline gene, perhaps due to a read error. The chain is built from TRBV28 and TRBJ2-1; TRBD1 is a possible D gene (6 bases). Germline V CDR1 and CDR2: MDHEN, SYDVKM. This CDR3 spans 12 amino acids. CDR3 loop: CASSAQGYERFF. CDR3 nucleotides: TGTGCCAGCAGCGCTCAGGGGTATGAGCGGTTCTTC.

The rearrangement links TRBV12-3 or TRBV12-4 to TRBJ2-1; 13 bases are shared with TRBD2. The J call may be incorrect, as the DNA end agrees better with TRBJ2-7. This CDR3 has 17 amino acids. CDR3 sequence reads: CASRLLVGLAGYNEQYF. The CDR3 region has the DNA TGTGCCAGCCGCCTTTTGGTGGGACTAGCGGGGTACAATGAGCAGTACTTC.